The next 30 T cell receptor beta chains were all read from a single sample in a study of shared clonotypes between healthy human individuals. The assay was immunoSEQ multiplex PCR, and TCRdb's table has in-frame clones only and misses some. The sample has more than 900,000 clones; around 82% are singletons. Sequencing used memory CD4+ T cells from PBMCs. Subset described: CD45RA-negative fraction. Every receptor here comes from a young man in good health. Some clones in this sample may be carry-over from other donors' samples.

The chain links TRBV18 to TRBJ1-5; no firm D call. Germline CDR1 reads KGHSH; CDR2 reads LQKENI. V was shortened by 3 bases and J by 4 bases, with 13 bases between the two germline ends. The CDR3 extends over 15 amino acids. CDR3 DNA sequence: TGTGCCAGCTCACCTCGGGCAGGACCGAATCAGCCCCAGCATTTT. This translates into CASSPRAGPNQPQHF.

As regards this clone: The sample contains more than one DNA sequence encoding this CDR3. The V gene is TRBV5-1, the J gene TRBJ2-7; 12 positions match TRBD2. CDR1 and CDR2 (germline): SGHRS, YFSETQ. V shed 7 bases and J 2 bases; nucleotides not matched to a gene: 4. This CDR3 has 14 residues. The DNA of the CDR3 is TGCGCCAGCCGAGGACTAGCGGGAACCTACGAGCAGTACTTC. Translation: CASRGLAGTYEQYF.

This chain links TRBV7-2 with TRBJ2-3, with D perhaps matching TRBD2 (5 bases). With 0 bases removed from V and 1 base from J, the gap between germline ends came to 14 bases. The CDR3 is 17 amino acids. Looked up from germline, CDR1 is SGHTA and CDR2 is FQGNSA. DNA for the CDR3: TGTGCCAGCAGCTTAGCGTGGCGGGCAGGCCGCACAGATACGCAGTATTTT. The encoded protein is CASSLAWRAGRTDTQYF.

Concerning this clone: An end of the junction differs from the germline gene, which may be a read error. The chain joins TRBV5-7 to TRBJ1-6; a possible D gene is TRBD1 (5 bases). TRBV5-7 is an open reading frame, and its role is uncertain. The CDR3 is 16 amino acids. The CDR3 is CASTLPGGGLGSPLHF. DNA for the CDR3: TGTGCCAGCACCTTGCCCGGGGGAGGACTCGGGTCACCCCTCCACTTT.

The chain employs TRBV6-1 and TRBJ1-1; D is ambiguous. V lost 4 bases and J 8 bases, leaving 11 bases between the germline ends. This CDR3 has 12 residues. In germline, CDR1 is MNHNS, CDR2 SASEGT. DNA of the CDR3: TGTGCCAGCAGTGGTCGGGCGGACGAAGCTTTCTTT. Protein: CASSGRADEAFF.

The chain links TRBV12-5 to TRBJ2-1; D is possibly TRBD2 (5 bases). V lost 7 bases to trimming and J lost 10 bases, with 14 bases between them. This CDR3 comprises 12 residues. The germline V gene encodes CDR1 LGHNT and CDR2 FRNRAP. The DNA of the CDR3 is TGTGCTAGTGCCACGGACGGGGAGGAGCAGTTCTTC. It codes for CASATDGEEQFF.

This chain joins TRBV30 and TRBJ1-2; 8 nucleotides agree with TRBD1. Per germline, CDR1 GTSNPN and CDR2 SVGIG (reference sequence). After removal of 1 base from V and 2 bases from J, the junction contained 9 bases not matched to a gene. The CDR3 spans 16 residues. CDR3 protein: CAWSGRWGQVNYGYTF. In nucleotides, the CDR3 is TGTGCCTGGAGTGGTCGATGGGGACAGGTCAACTATGGCTACACCTTC.

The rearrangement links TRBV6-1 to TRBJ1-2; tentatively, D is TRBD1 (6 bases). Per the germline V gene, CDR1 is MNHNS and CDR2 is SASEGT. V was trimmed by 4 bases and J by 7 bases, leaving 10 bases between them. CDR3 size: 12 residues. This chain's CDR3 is CASSVDRGGYTF. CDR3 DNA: TGTGCCAGCAGTGTGGACAGAGGTGGCTACACCTTC.

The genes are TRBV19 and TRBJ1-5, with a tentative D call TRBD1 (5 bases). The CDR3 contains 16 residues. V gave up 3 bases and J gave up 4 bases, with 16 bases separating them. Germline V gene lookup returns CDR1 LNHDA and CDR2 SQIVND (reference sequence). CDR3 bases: TGTGCCAGTAGTATGTCTGTTGGGCAGGGTAATCAGCCCCAGCATTTT. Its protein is CASSMSVGQGNQPQHF. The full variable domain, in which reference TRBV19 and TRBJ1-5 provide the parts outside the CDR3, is DGGITQSPKYLFRKEGQNVTLSCEQNLNHDAMYWYRQDPGQGLRLIYYSQIVNDFQKGDIAEGYSVSREKKESFPLTVTSAQKNPTAFYLCASSMSVGQGNQPQHFGDGTRLSIL.

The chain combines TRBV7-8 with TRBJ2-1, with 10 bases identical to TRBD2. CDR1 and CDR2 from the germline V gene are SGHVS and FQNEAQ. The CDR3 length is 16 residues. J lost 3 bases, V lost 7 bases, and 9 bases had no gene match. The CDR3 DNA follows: TGTGCCAGCACCGAATACAGACTAGCGGGCTACAATGAGCAGTTCTTC. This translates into CASTEYRLAGYNEQFF.

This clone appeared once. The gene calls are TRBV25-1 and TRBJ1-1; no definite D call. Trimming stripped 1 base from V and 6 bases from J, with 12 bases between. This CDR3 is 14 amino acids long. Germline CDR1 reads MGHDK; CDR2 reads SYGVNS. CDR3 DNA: TGTGCCAGCAGTGAATTTCTCGGGTTGGCTGAAGCTTTCTTT. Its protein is CASSEFLGLAEAFF. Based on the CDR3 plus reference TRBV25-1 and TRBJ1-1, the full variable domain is EADIYQTPRYLVIGTGKKITLECSQTMGHDKMYWYQQDPGMELHLIHYSYGVNSTEKGDLSSESTVSRIRTEHFPLTLESARPSHTSQYLCASSEFLGLAEAFFGQGTRLTVV.

The CDR3: CASRQGGTNYGYTF. Written as DNA, the CDR3 is TGTGCCAGCAGGCAAGGGGGCACTAACTATGGCTACACCTTC. The chain joins TRBV7-2 to TRBJ1-2; 7 bases align to TRBD1. CDR3 length equals 14 residues. Germline values: CDR1 SGHTA, CDR2 FQGNSA. J gave up 0 bases and V 6 bases, and 4 bases lay outside the gene matches.

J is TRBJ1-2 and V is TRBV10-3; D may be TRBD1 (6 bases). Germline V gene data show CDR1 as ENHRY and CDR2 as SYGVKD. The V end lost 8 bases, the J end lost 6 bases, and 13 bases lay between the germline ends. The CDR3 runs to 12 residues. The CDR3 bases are TGTGCCATCTGGGACACCCGGAATGGCTACACCTTC. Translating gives CAIWDTRNGYTF.

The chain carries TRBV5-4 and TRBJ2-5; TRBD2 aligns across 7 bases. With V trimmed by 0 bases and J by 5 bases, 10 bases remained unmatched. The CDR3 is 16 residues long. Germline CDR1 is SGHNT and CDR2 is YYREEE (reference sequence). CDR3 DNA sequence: TGTGCCAGCAGCTTGGCCTATGGCGGGAGAGGGGAGACCCAGTACTTC. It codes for CASSLAYGGRGETQYF.

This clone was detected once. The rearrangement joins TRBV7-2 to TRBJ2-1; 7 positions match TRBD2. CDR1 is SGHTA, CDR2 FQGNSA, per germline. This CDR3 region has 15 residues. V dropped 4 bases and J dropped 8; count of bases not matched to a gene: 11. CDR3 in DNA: TGTGCCAGCAGCTCCGTAGCGGGCCTATGGGATGAGCAGTTCTTC. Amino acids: CASSSVAGLWDEQFF. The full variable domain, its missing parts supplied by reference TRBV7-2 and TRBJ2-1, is GAGVSQSPSNKVTEKGKDVELRCDPISGHTALYWYRQSLGQGLEFLIYFQGNSAPDKSGLPSDRFSAERTGGSVSTLTIQRTQQEDSAVYLCASSSVAGLWDEQFFGPGTRLTVL.

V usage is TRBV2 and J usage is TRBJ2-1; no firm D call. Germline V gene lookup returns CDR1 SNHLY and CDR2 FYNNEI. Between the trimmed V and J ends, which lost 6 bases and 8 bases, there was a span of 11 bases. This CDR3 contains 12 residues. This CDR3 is CASRRVFDEQFF. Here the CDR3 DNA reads TGTGCCAGCAGGCGAGTGTTCGATGAGCAGTTCTTC. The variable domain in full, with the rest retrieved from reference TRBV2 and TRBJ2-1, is EPEVTQTPSHQVTQMGQEVILRCVPISNHLYFYWYRQILGQKVEFLVSFYNNEISEKSEIFDDQFSVERPDGSNFTLKIRSTKLEDSAMYFCASRRVFDEQFFGPGTRLTVL.

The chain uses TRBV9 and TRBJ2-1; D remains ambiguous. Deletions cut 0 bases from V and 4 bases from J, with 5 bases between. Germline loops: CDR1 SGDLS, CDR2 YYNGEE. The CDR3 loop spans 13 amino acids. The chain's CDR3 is CASSVVRYNEQFF. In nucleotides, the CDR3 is TGTGCCAGCAGCGTAGTTAGGTACAATGAGCAGTTCTTC.

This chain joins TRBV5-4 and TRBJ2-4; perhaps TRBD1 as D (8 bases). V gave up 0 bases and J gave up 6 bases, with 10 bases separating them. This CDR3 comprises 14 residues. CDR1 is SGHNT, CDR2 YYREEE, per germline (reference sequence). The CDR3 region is CASSLDRGGNIQYF. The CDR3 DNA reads TGTGCCAGCAGCTTGGACAGGGGGGGAAACATTCAGTACTTC.

The CDR3 loop is CASAKDREGIQYF. Written as DNA, the CDR3 is TGTGCCAGCGCCAAGGACAGGGAAGGCATTCAGTACTTC. The chain links TRBV7-3 to TRBJ2-4; 8 bases line up with TRBD1. Germline CDR1 reads SGHTA; CDR2 reads FQGTGA. The CDR3 spans 13 residues. Unmatched junction bases numbered 9, after V lost 8 bases and J lost 9 bases.

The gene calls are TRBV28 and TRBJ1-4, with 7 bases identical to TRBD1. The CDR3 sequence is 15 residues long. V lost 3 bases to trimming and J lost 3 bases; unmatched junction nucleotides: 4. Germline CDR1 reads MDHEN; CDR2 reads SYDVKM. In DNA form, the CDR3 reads TGTGCCAGCAGTTTTACAGGGGCGTCTAATGAAAAACTGTTTTTT. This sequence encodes CASSFTGASNEKLFF.

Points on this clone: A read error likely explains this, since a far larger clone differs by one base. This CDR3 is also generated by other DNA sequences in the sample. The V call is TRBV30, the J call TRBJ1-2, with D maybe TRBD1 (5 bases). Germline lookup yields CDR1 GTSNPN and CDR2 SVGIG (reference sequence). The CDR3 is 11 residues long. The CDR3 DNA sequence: TGCGCTCTCAGGGAATGGCTCGGCTACACCTTC. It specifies CALREWLGYTF.

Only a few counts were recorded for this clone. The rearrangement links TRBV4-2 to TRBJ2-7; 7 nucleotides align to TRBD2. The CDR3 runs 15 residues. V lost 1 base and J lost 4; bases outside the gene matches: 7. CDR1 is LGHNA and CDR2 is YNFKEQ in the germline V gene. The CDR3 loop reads CASSQVSGVMYEQYF. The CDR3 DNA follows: TGTGCCAGCAGCCAAGTGAGCGGGGTCATGTACGAGCAGTACTTC.

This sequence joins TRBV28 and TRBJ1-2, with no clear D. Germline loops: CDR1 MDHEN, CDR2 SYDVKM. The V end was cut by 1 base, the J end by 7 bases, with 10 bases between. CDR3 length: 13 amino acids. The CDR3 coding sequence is TGTGCCAGCAGTTTATCTGGGGTCCCTGGCTACACCTTC. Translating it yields CASSLSGVPGYTF.

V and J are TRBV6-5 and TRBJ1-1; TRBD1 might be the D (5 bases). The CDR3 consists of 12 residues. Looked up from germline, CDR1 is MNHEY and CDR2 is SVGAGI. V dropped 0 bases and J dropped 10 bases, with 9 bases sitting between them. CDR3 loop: CASSYSGEGAFF. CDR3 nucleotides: TGTGCCAGCAGTTACTCGGGGGAGGGAGCTTTCTTT.

CDR3 coding DNA: TGCGCCAGCAGCCAAGATCGGGTGGAACTGAACACTGAAGCTTTCTTT. Protein sequence: CASSQDRVELNTEAFF. The rearrangement joins TRBV4-1 to TRBJ1-1; D uncertain. Trimming took off 0 bases at V and 0 bases at J, with 11 bases between the two ends. Germline CDR1 and CDR2: MGHRA and YSYEKL. The CDR3 spans 16 residues.

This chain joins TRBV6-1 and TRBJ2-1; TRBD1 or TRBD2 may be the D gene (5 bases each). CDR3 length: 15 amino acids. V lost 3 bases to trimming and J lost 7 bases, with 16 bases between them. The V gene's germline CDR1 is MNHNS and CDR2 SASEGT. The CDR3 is CASSDPGMGTNEQFF. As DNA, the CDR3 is TGTGCCAGCAGTGATCCGGGGATGGGGACGAATGAGCAGTTCTTC.

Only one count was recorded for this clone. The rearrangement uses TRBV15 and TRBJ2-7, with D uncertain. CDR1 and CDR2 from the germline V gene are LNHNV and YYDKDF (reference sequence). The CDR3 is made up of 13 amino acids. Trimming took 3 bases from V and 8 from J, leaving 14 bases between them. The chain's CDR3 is CATSRTSSMKQYF. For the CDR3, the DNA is TGTGCCACCAGCAGGACAAGCTCGATGAAGCAGTACTTC. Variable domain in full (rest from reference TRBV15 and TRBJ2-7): DAMVIQNPRYQVTQFGKPVTLSCSQTLNHNVMYWYQQKSSQAPKLLFHYYDKDFNNEADTPDNFQSRRPNTSFCFLDIRSPGLGDTAMYLCATSRTSSMKQYFGPGTRLTVT.

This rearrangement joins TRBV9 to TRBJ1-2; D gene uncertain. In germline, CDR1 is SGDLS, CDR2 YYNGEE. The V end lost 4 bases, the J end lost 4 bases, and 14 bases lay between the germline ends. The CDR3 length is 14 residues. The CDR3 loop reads CASSPSLQGYGYTF. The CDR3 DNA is TGTGCCAGCAGCCCCAGCCTACAAGGCTATGGCTACACCTTC.

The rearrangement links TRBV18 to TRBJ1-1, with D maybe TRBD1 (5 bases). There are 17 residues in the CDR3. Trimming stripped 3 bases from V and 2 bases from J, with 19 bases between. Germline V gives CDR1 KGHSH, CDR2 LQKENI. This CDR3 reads CASSPISRASGNTEAFF. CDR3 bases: TGTGCCAGCTCACCGATCAGCAGGGCCTCGGGAAACACTGAAGCTTTCTTT.

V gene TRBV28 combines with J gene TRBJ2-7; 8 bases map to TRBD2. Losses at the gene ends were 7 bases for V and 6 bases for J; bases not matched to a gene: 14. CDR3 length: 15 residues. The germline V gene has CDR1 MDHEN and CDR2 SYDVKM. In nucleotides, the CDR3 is TGTGCCAGCACCCCCAGTTCTGGCGGGAGGATCGAGCAGTACTTC. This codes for CASTPSSGGRIEQYF.